This TCR beta chain was obtained from a study of cytomegalovirus exposure and HLA in healthy donors. Study context: The study placed 80% to 90% of its approximately 400 genotyped donors in the Caucasian-associated ancestry cluster. Whole-study results and caveats: The study reported that TCR beta sequences accurately predicted HLA-A and HLA-B alleles in most subjects. The productive fraction for most TCR beta V segments was about 87% or about 30% in an earlier analysis. Later work associated fewer than 20,000 TCR beta sequences with HLA alleles at 0.05 false discovery rate.

With 60 Vbeta and 13 Jbeta primers, the PCR was carried out. Sequencing was performed with immunoSEQ multiplex PCR; in TCRdb, only in-frame clones are kept and a portion is missing. This table has approximately 120,000 clones, more than 65% appearing once. About this clone itself: The antigen is undetermined.

Per the germline V gene, CDR1 is KGHSH and CDR2 is LQKENI. This CDR3 is built from 15 residues. V shed 4 bases and J shed 1 base, with 14 bases lying between them. This TCR came from a middle-aged man in good health and CMV-seropositive. This chain joins TRBV18 and TRBJ2-7; D gene unclear. Sequencing was performed on PBMCs. The CDR3 nucleotides are TGTGCCAGCTCACTAGAGCTGCCACCTTCCTACGAGCAGTACTTC. Its protein product is CASSLELPPSYEQYF.